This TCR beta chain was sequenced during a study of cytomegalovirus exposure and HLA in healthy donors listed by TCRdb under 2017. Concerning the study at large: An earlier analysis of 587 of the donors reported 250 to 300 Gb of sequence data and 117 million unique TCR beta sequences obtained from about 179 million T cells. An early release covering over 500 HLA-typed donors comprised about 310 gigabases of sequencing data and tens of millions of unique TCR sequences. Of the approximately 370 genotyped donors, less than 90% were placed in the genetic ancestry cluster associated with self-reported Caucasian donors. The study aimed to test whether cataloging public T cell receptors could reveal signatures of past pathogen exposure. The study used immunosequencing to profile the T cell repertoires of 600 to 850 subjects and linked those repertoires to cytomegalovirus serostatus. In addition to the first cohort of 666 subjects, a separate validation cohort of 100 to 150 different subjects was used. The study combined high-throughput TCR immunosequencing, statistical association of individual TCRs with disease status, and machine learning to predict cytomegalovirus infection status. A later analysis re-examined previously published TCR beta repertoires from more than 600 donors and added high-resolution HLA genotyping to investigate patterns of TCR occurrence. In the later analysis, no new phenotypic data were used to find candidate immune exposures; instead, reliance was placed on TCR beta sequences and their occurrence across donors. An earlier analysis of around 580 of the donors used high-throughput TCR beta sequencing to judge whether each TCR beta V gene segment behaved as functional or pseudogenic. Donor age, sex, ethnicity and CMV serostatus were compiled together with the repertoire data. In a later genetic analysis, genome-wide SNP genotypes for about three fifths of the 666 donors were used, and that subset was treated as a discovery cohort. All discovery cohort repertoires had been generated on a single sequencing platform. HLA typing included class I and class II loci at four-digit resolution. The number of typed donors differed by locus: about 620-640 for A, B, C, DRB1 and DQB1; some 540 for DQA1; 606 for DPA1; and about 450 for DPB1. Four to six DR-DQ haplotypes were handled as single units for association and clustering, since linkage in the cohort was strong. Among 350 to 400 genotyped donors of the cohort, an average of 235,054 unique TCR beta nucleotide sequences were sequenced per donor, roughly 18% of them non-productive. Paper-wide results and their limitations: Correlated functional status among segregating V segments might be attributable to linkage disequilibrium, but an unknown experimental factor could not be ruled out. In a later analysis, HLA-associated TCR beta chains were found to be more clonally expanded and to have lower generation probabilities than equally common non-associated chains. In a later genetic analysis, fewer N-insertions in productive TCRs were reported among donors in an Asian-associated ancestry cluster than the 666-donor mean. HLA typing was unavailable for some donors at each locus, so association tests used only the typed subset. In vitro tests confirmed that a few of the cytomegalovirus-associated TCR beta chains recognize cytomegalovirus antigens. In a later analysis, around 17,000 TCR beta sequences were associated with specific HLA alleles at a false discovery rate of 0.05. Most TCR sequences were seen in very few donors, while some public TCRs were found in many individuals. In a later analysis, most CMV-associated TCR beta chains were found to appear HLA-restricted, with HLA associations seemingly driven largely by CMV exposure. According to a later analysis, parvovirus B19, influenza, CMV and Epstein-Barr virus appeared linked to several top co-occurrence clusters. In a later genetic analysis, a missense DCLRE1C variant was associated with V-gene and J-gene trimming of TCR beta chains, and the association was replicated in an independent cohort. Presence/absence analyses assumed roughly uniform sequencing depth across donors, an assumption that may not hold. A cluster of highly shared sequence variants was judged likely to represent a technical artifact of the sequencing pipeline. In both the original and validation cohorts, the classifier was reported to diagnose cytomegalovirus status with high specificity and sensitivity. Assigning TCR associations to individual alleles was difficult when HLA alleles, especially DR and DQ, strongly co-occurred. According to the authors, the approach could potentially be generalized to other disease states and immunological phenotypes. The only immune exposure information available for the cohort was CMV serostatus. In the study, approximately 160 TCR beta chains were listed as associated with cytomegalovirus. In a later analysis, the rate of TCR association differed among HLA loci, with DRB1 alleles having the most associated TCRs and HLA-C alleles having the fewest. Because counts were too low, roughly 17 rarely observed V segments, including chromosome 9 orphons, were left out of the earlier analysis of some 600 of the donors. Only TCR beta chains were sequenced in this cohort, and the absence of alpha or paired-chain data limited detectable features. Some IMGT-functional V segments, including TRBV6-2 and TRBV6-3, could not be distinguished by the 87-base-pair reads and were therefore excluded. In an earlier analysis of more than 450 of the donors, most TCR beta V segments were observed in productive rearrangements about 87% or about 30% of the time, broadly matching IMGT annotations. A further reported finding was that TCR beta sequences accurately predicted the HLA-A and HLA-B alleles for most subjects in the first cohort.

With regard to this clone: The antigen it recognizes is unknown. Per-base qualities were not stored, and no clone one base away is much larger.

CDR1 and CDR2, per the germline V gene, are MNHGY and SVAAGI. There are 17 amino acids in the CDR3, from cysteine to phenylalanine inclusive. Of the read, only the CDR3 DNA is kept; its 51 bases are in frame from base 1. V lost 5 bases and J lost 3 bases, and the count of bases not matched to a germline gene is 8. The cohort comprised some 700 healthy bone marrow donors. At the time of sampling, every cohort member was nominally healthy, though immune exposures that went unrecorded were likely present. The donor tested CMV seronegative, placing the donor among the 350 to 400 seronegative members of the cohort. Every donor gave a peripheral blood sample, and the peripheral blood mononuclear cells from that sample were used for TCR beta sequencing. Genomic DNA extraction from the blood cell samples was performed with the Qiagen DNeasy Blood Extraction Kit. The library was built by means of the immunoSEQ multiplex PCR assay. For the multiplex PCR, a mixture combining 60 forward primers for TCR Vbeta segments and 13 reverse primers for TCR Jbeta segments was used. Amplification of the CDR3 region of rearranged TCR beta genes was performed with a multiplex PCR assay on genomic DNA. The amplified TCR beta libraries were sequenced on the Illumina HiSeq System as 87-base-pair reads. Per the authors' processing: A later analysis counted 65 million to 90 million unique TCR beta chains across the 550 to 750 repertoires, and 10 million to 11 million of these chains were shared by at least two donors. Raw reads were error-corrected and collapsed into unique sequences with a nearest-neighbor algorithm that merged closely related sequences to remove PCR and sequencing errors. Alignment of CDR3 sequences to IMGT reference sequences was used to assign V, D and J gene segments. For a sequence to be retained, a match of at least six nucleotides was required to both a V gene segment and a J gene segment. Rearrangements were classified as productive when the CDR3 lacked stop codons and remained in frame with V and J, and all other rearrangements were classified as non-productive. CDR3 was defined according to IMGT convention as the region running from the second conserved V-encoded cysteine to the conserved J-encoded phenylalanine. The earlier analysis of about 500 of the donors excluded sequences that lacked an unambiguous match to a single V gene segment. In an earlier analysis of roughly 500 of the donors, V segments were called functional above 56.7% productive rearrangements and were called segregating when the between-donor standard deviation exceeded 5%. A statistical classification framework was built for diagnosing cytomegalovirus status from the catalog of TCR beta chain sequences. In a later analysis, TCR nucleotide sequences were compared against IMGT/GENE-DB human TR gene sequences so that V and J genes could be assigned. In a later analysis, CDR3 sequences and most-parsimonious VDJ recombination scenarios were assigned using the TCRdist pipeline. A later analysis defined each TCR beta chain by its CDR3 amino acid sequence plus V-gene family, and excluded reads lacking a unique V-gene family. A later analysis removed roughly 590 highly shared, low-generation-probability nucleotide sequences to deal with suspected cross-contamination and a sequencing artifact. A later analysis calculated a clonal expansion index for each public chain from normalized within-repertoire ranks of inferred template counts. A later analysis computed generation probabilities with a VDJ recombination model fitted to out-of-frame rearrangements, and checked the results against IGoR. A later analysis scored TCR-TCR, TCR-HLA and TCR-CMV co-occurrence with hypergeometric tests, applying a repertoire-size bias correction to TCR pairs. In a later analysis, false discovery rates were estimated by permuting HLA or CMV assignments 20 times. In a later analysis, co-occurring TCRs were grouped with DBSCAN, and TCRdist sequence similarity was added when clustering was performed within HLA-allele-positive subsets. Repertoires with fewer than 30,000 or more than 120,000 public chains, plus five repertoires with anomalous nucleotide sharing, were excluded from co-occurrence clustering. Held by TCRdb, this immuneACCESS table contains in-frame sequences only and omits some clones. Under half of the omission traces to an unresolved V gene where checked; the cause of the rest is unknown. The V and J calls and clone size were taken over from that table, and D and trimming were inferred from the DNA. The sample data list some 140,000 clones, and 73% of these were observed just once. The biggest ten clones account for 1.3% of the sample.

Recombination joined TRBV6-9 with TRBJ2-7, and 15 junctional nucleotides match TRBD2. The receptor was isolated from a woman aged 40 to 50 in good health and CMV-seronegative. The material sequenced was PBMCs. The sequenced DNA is TGTGCCAGCAGTCAGGGACTAGCGGGGGGCTGTAACTACGAGCAGTACTTC. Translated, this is CASSQGLAGGCNYEQYF.